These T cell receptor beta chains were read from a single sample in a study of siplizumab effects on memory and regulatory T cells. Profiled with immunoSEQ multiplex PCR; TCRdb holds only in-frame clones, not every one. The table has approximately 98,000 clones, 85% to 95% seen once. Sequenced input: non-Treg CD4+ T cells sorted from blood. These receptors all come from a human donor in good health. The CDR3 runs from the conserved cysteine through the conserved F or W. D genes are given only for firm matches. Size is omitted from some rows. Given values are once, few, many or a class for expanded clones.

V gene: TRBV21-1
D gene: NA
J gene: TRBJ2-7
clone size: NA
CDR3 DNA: TGTGCCAGCAGCAAACCCTCCGGGACAGCATACGAGCAGTACTTC
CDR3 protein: CASSKPSGTAYEQYF

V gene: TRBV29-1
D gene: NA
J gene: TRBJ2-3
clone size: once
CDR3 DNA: TGCAGCGTTGAAGGAACTCAACGGGGAGCTTATAGATTGTTGGATACGCAGTATTTT
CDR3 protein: CSVEGTQRGAYRLLDTQYF

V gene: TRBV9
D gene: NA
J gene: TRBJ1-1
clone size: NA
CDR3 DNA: TGTGCCAGCAGCGTGACCGGGACATCGAACACTGAAGCTTTCTTT
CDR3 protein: CASSVTGTSNTEAFF

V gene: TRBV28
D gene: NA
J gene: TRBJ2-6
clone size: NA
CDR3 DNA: TGTGCCACACTTCCTGGGGGGACTGGGGCCAACGTCCTGACTTTC
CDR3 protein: CATLPGGTGANVLTF

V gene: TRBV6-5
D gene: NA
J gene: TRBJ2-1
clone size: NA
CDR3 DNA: TGTGCCAGCAGTTACACACGACAGCACAATGAGCAGTTCTTC
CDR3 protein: CASSYTRQHNEQFF

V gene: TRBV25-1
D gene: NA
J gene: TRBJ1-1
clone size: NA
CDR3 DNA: TGTGCCAGCAGTGATCGGCCTGGACAGAACACTGAAGCTTTCTTT
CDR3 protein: CASSDRPGQNTEAFF

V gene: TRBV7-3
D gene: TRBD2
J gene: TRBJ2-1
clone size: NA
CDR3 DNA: TGTGCCAGCAGCTTAAATGCTGCGGGAGCCTACAATGAGCAGTTCTTC
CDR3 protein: CASSLNAAGAYNEQFF

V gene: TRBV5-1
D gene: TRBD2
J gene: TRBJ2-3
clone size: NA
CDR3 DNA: TGCGCCAGCAGCTCCCAGATACTAGCGGACACAGATACGCAGTATTTT
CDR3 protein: CASSSQILADTDTQYF

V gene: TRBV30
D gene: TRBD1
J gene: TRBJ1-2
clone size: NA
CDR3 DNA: TGTGCCTGGAGTGTAAGCCGGACAGGGGGTGGCTATGGCTACACCTTC
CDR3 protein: CAWSVSRTGGGYGYTF

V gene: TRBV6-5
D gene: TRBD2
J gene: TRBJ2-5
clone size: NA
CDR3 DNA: TGTGCCAGCAGTTACTCCGGGGGGGACCAAGAGACCCAGTACTTC
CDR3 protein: CASSYSGGDQETQYF

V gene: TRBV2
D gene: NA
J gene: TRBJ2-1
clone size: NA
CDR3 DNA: TGTGCCAGCAGTGGATCTGGGGGGCTAGTCTACAATGAGCAGTTCTTC
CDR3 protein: CASSGSGGLVYNEQFF

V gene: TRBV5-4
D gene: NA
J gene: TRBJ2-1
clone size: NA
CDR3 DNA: TGTGCCAGCAGCTCTACGGGACGGGCCAATGAGCAGTTCTTC
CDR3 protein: CASSSTGRANEQFF

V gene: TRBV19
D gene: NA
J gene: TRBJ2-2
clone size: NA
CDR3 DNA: TGTGCCAGTAGTTCGACAGGGAACACCGGGGAGCTGTTTTTT
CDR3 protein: CASSSTGNTGELFF

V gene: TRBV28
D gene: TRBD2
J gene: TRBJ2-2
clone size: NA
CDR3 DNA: TGTGCCAGCAGTTTGAAAGGGGAGGGATTAGACACCGGGGAGCTGTTTTTT
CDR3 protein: CASSLKGEGLDTGELFF

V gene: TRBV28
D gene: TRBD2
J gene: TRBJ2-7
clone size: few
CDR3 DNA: TGTGCCAGCAGAAAAATGGGGACTAGATGGTCCTACGAGCAGTACTTC
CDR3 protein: CASRKMGTRWSYEQYF

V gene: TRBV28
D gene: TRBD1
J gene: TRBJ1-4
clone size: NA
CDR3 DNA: TGTGCCAGCAGTTTAGGACAGGGGGCCTGGGAAAAACTGTTTTTT
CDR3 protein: CASSLGQGAWEKLFF

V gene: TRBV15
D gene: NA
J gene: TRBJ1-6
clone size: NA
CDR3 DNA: TGTGCCACCAGCAGAGATCGGACAGAGTCCAATTCACCCCTCCACTTT
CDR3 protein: CATSRDRTESNSPLHF

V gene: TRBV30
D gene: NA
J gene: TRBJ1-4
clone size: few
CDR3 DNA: TGTGCCTGTACCCGTTGGGATGAAAAACTGTTTTTT
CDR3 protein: CACTRWDEKLFF

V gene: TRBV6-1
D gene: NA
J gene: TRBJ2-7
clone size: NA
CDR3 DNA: TGTGCCAGCAGTAACAAGGGATCGACAGCCTACGAGCAGTACTTC
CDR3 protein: CASSNKGSTAYEQYF

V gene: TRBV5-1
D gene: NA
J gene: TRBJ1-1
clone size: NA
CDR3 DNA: TGCGCCAGCAGCTCATACACAGGAAACACTGAAGCTTTCTTT
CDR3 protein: CASSSYTGNTEAFF

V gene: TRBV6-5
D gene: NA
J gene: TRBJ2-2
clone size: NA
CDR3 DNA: TGTGCCAGCAGTTACAAGTGGGAGCGGACCGGGGAGCTGTTTTTT
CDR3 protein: CASSYKWERTGELFF

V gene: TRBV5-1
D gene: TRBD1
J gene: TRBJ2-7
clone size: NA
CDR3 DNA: TGCGCCAGCAGCTCCCACGGGACAGGGGATACCTACGAGCAGTACTTC
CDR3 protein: CASSSHGTGDTYEQYF

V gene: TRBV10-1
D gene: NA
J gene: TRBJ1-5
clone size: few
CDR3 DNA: TGCGCCAGCAGTGAGGGAATCCACCCTGGTGAGCCCCAGCATTTT
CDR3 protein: CASSEGIHPGEPQHF

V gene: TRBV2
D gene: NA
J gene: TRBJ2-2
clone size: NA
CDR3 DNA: TGTGCCAGCAGTGCGGCAGAAAACACCGGGGAGCTGTTTTTT
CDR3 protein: CASSAAENTGELFF

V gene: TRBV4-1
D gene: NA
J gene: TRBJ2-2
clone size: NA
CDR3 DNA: TGCGCCAGCAGCCAGAGATATAGCGGGGAGCTGTTTTTT
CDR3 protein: CASSQRYSGELFF

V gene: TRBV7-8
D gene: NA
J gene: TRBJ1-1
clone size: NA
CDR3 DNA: TGTGCCAGCAGCTTACAGAGGGCAAAGAACACTGAAGCTTTCTTT
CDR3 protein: CASSLQRAKNTEAFF